This is a list of T cell receptor beta chains from one sample in a study of T cells in localized non-small cell lung cancer. Profiled with immunoSEQ multiplex PCR; TCRdb holds only in-frame clones, not every one. The data hold tens of thousands of clones, with 70% to 90% observed a single time. The input for sequencing was peripheral blood, taken before any cancer treatment. The receptor source for this set is a woman between 35 and 75 years old with stage I squamous cell lung carcinoma. The CDR3 runs from the conserved cysteine through the conserved F or W. The D gene is left open where the match is weak. Size is stated for part of the rows, as once, few or many counts, or as a class when the clone is expanded.

j_call clone_size d_call v_call cdr3_aa cdr3_nt
TRBJ2-5 NA TRBD1 TRBV5-8 CASSPGQGSQETQYF TGTGCCAGCAGCCCAGGACAGGGAAGTCAAGAGACCCAGTACTTC
TRBJ1-1 NA TRBD1 TRBV5-1 CASSHSPGTGNTEAFF TGCGCCAGCAGCCATAGTCCCGGGACAGGGAACACTGAAGCTTTCTTT
TRBJ2-3 NA TRBD2 TRBV7-2 CASALRGGLPVTDTQYF TGTGCCAGCGCCTTGCGGGGGGGCCTCCCTGTGACAGATACGCAGTATTTT
TRBJ2-5 NA NA TRBV2 CASSAGNQGLETQYF TGTGCCAGCAGTGCGGGTAACCAGGGTCTGGAGACCCAGTACTTC
TRBJ2-5 few TRBD2 TRBV7-9 CASSARTSGETQYF TGTGCCAGCAGCGCAAGGACTAGCGGGGAGACCCAGTACTTC
TRBJ1-4 NA NA TRBV11-2 CASSLGQGGEKLFF TGTGCCAGCAGCTTAGGGCAGGGTGGTGAAAAACTGTTTTTT
TRBJ1-5 NA NA TRBV6-1 CASSAPPRVSNQPQHF TGTGCCAGCAGTGCACCCCCCAGGGTGAGCAATCAGCCCCAGCATTTT
TRBJ1-2 NA NA TRBV6-1 CASIQRGEDGYTF TGTGCCAGCATCCAAAGGGGCGAGGATGGCTACACCTTC
TRBJ1-6 NA NA TRBV2 CASKPTDLPHNSPLHF TGTGCCAGCAAACCGACAGACCTACCGCATAATTCACCCCTCCACTTT
TRBJ2-5 NA NA TRBV5-1 CASSLVGREEETQYF TGCGCCAGCAGCTTGGTCGGCCGAGAAGAAGAGACCCAGTACTTC
TRBJ2-2 NA NA TRBV7-2 CASRSTPNTGELFF TGTGCCAGCCGTTCTACCCCTAACACCGGGGAGCTGTTTTTT
TRBJ2-7 NA TRBD1 TRBV4-1 CASSQDRTGLIYEQYF TGCGCCAGCAGCCAAGACCGGACAGGCTTAATCTACGAGCAGTACTTC
TRBJ1-1 NA TRBD1 TRBV29-1 CSVEQGVNTEAFF TGCAGCGTTGAGCAGGGGGTGAACACTGAAGCTTTCTTT
TRBJ2-2 NA NA TRBV4-1 CASSQEPLATGELFF TGCGCCAGCAGCCAAGAACCCTTAGCGACCGGGGAGCTGTTTTTT
TRBJ2-2 NA NA TRBV27 CASSLSNTGELFF TGTGCCAGCAGTTTATCGAACACCGGGGAGCTGTTTTTT
TRBJ2-7 NA NA TRBV5-6 CASSNTLGRGSKTYEQYF TGTGCCAGCTCCAACACCCTCGGGCGGGGAAGTAAAACCTACGAGCAGTACTTC
TRBJ2-1 few NA TRBV7-3 CASSLSSSGQQFF TGTGCCAGCAGCTTAAGCAGCTCGGGACAGCAGTTCTTC
TRBJ1-5 once NA TRBV6-5 CASSYGPAGLQPQHF TGTGCCAGCAGTTACGGTCCGGCAGGGCTTCAGCCCCAGCATTTT
TRBJ1-1 once NA TRBV5-1 CASSPGTDTEAFF TGCGCCAGCAGTCCGGGGACTGACACTGAAGCTTTCTTT
TRBJ1-1 NA NA TRBV29-1 CSVVLRSPEAFF TGCAGCGTTGTACTACGCAGTCCCGAAGCTTTCTTT
TRBJ2-5 NA NA TRBV30 CAWSVGGAGETQYF TGTGCCTGGAGTGTGGGGGGGGCAGGAGAGACCCAGTACTTC
TRBJ2-1 NA NA TRBV30 CAWSVRAVSYNEQFF TGTGCCTGGAGTGTACGAGCGGTCTCCTACAATGAGCAGTTCTTC
TRBJ1-6 NA TRBD1 TRBV2 CASSDNRGTPLHF TGTGCCAGCAGTGACAACAGGGGGACACCCCTCCACTTT
TRBJ1-1 NA NA TRBV29-1 CSVDRGGGTEAFF TGCAGCGTTGACCGGGGCGGAGGCACTGAAGCTTTCTTT
TRBJ2-5 NA TRBD2 TRBV30 CAWIHSGGETQYF TGTGCCTGGATTCACAGCGGGGGGGAGACCCAGTACTTC
TRBJ2-7 NA TRBD1 TRBV7-9 CASSSTGGASYEQYF TGTGCCAGCAGCTCAACAGGGGGCGCCTCCTACGAGCAGTACTTC
TRBJ1-1 NA TRBD1 TRBV11-2 CASTVDRGQWNEAFF TGTGCCAGCACCGTGGACAGGGGGCAATGGAATGAAGCTTTCTTT
TRBJ1-6 NA NA TRBV28 CASRPGGTNSPLHF TGTGCCAGCAGACCCGGGGGGACTAATTCACCCCTCCACTTT
TRBJ1-3 once NA TRBV4-1 CASSHRGMNKLSGNTIYF TGCGCCAGCAGCCACCGGGGAATGAATAAGCTCTCTGGAAACACCATATATTTT
TRBJ1-2 NA NA TRBV6-5 CASSNGLLYGYTF TGTGCCAGCAGTAATGGACTGTTATATGGCTACACCTTC
TRBJ2-5 NA NA TRBV19 CASSIWGGREETQYF TGTGCCAGTAGTATCTGGGGGGGGCGGGAAGAGACCCAGTACTTC
TRBJ1-1 NA NA TRBV30 CAWSVIFSGTEAFF TGTGCCTGGAGTGTAATATTCTCGGGGACTGAAGCTTTCTTT
TRBJ2-1 NA TRBD2 TRBV11-2 CASSLAGGHNEQFF TGTGCCAGCAGCTTAGCGGGGGGACACAATGAGCAGTTCTTC
TRBJ2-1 NA NA TRBV15 CATSRDGQPNDEQFF TGTGCCACCAGCAGAGACGGACAGCCGAACGATGAGCAGTTCTTC
TRBJ1-1 NA NA TRBV5-1 CASSLMRVADTEAFF TGCGCCAGCAGCTTGATGCGGGTCGCGGACACTGAAGCTTTCTTT
TRBJ1-2 NA NA TRBV30 CAWSVRGAGGYTF TGTGCCTGGAGTGTAAGGGGCGCGGGTGGCTACACCTTC
TRBJ1-5 NA NA TRBV27 CASSFYRGIEIQPQHF TGTGCCAGCAGTTTTTATAGGGGTATAGAAATTCAGCCCCAGCATTTT
TRBJ2-7 few TRBD1 TRBV5-1 CASSSTGGSLEQYF TGCGCCAGCAGCTCGACAGGGGGTTCGTTGGAGCAGTACTTC
TRBJ2-3 NA NA TRBV10-3 CAISGGDPSTDTQYF TGTGCCATCAGCGGTGGGGACCCTAGCACAGATACGCAGTATTTT
TRBJ2-3 once NA TRBV29-1 CSVEMGGAFDTQYF TGCAGCGTTGAAATGGGGGGGGCGTTTGATACGCAGTATTTT
TRBJ1-1 NA NA TRBV6-1 CASSESWGRPSNTEAFF TGTGCCAGCAGTGAATCTTGGGGACGTCCTTCGAACACTGAAGCTTTCTTT
TRBJ2-7 once TRBD2 TRBV6-1 CASSERRGLQQYF TGTGCCAGCAGCGAGCGGCGGGGGTTACAGCAGTACTTC
TRBJ1-2 NA TRBD1 TRBV29-1 CSTPGTGDFGYTF TGCAGCACCCCCGGGACAGGGGATTTTGGCTACACCTTC
TRBJ2-5 NA NA TRBV7-3 CASSLGGLGETQYF TGTGCCAGCAGCTTAGGGGGGCTCGGAGAGACCCAGTACTTC
TRBJ2-7 NA NA TRBV5-4 CASSLPGQDGQYF TGTGCCAGCAGCCTGCCCGGGCAGGATGGGCAGTACTTC
TRBJ2-2 NA TRBD2 TRBV9 CASSGGERGNTGELFF TGTGCCAGCAGCGGGGGAGAGCGGGGGAACACCGGGGAGCTGTTTTTT
TRBJ1-1 NA NA TRBV6-1 CASRFGQAMNTEAFF TGTGCCAGCAGATTCGGGCAGGCAATGAACACTGAAGCTTTCTTT
TRBJ2-1 once TRBD1 TRBV27 CASSRGGQTYNEQFF TGTGCCAGCAGTCGAGGGGGACAGACCTACAATGAGCAGTTCTTC
TRBJ2-1 once NA TRBV10-3 CALGPRNEQFF TGTGCCCTTGGCCCGAGGAATGAGCAGTTCTTC
TRBJ1-3 NA NA TRBV11-2 CASSVRGASGNTIYF TGTGCCAGCAGCGTAAGGGGGGCCTCTGGAAACACCATATATTTT
TRBJ2-7 NA TRBD1 TRBV9 CASSASGTVSYEQYF TGTGCCAGCAGCGCCTCCGGGACAGTCTCCTACGAGCAGTACTTC
TRBJ1-6 NA NA TRBV30 CAWGGQTSPLHF TGTGCCTGGGGCGGACAGACTTCACCCCTCCACTTT
TRBJ2-2 NA NA TRBV14 CASSQLGGNTGELFF TGTGCCAGCAGCCAACTTGGGGGGAACACCGGGGAGCTGTTTTTT
TRBJ1-1 NA NA TRBV2 CASSPFIPGTEAFF TGTGCCAGCAGTCCTTTCATACCGGGGACTGAAGCTTTCTTT
TRBJ1-4 NA NA TRBV21-1 CASSAEQDSTNEKLFF TGTGCCAGCAGCGCGGAACAGGATTCAACTAATGAAAAACTGTTTTTT
TRBJ1-2 NA NA TRBV9 CASSTYSGDGYTF TGTGCCAGCAGCACGTACTCCGGAGATGGCTACACCTTC
TRBJ1-1 NA NA TRBV2 CASSDGEHTEAFF TGTGCCAGCAGTGACGGCGAGCACACTGAAGCTTTCTTT
TRBJ1-2 NA NA TRBV7-9 CASSLRAGYTF TGTGCCAGCAGCTTAAGAGCAGGTTACACCTTC
TRBJ2-3 NA NA TRBV6-1 CASSEAGTSYRYTQYF TGTGCCAGCAGTGAAGCGGGTACCTCCTACCGCTATACGCAGTATTTT